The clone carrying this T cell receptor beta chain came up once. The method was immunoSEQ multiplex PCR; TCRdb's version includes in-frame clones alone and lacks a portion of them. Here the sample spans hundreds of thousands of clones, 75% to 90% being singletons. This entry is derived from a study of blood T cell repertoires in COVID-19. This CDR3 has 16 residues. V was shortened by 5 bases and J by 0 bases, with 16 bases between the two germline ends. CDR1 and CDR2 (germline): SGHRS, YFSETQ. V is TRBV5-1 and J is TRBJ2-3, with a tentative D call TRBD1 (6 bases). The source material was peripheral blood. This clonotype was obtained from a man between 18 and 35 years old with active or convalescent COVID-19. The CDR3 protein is CASRAPGHGSTDTQYF. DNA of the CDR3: TGCGCCAGCAGGGCTCCGGGACACGGTAGCACAGATACGCAGTATTTT.